This TCR beta chain was found in a study of cytomegalovirus exposure and HLA in healthy donors. A multiplex PCR was run with 60 Vbeta primers and 13 Jbeta primers. Original data processing: Counted up in a later analysis, unique TCR beta chains came to approximately 77 million, with around 10 million shared. Libraries were prepared by immunoSEQ multiplex PCR; TCRdb keeps only in-frame clonotypes and omits some of them. The V and J calls and the clone size are those of that table, but D and trimming were determined from the DNA. The table lists 100,000 to 150,000 clones, about three quarters of them singletons. V gave up 1 base and J gave up 2 bases, with 22 bases separating them. The CDR3 runs 19 residues. The germline gives CDR1 MNHEY, CDR2 SMNVEV (reference sequence). Findings and limits, study-wide: V- and J-gene trimming of TCR beta was linked (in a later analysis) to a missense DCLRE1C variant. Per a later analysis, approximately 16,000 TCR beta sequences showed association with HLA alleles at 0.05 false discovery rate. The study labeled more than 150 TCR beta chains cytomegalovirus-associated.

As concerns this clone: Its antigen is not identified.

The gene calls are TRBV27 and TRBJ2-3; TRBD2 is a possible D gene (6 bases). This TCR was recovered from a man younger than 40 in good health and CMV-seronegative. Sequencing was carried out using PBMCs. CDR3 coding DNA: TGTGCCAGCAGTTTATTTTCCAGCGGGTCACTTGAAAACACAGATACGCAGTATTTT. Translated: CASSLFSSGSLENTDTQYF.